This entry is about one T cell receptor beta chain. It has no known antigen specificity. Per-base quality was not reported, and no clone a single base away is much larger than it. The TCR beta CDR3 regions were amplified from the RNA transcripts. A first-round RT-PCR of the TCR CDR3 used the HTBI primer set with the Qiagen OneStep RT-PCR kit. Libraries were constructed in a second round of multiplex PCR, after which size selection and purification were carried out. Paired-end sequencing of the libraries was performed with 100 bp reads on an Illumina HiSeq2000. Turning to the authors' computational methods: SOAPnuke was used to process the raw data, removing reads that contained adapters or uncalled bases, had a mean Phred below 15, or lacked an exact match to the constant primer or identifier. High-quality paired reads were merged using COPE v1.2.5, and each unique nucleotide sequence was defined as a clonotype. MiTCR v1.1 was used to align clonotypes to the IMGT TRBV, TRBD and TRBJ reference segments. The analysis was restricted to V-J combinations with a frequency above 0.0001, which together covered roughly 99% of the repertoires. The TCS score was defined as the ratio of F50 (clonal expansion) to E x V (chaos), calculated using BLOSUM62-based TCRdist between CDR3 peptides within each V-J. Welch's t-statistics and random forest reduced several hundred V-J features to around 14, which were used in a naive Bayes classifier (R e1071). The public reads were reprocessed in TCRdb via fastp at Q25 and MiXCR, keeping in-frame beta chains. Each CDR3 protein appears once, grouped with its most common genes and DNA. What appears here as the V and J calls and clone size reflects TCRdb's work, not the paper's. Counted in this sample were hundreds of thousands of distinct CDR3 sequences; 15% to 20% of them appeared once. The ten largest clones capture 3.5% to 4% of the sample.

Graves' hyperthyroidism was defined as stable when no progression to ophthalmopathy occurred over 18 months of follow-up. The hyperthyroidism patients were between 18 and 65 years old and newly diagnosed, with a disease duration of less than 2 months. Patients with uncontrolled infections, other autoimmune diseases, pregnancy or lactation were excluded. Diagnoses were based on clinical symptoms, serum thyroxine and TRAb, thyroid ultrasound and orbital computed tomography. Ficoll-Paque density gradient centrifugation was used to isolate PBMCs from around 10 ml of fresh peripheral blood. Trizol reagent was used to extract total RNA, and RNA quality was then checked on an Agilent 2100 Bioanalyzer. The source of the sample is a study of T cells in Graves' hyperthyroidism and ophthalmopathy (dated by TCRdb to about 2019). With regard to the full study: Peripheral blood was sampled at the time of initial diagnosis, prior to any treatment. The roughly 100 discovery patients were divided at random into training and test sets in a 7:3 ratio. Following sampling, methimazole starting at 30 mg daily was given to hyperthyroidism patients, and high-dose intravenous methylprednisolone was given to ophthalmopathy patients. Prospective prediction of ophthalmopathy was tested in an independent validation cohort of approximately 19 hyperthyroidism patients and roughly 16 patients who later progressed to ophthalmopathy. To identify TCR V-J signatures that set the groups apart, the researchers used a discovery cohort of about a hundred patients, made up of 43 with Graves' ophthalmopathy and 57 with stable Graves' hyperthyroidism. According to the paper, TCR Vbeta CDR3 sequencing was carried out on some 140 peripheral blood samples, which came from 40 to 45 ophthalmopathy, 80 or so hyperthyroidism and roughly 17 progressor patients. The study also compared thyroid tissue and blood T-cell repertoires from roughly six Graves' hyperthyroidism patients.

Study-wide conclusions, independent of this receptor: In validation, progression to ophthalmopathy was predicted by the model with approximately 67% sensitivity and approximately 78% specificity, a median of roughly six months before onset. Most expanded thyroid clonotypes (frequency above 0.001) were also found in blood, which suggests that blood repertoires may mirror thyroid immune responses. A 13 V-J signature model separated ophthalmopathy from stable hyperthyroidism, with about 88% sensitivity and roughly 82% specificity in cross-validation and 80%/75% in testing. No statistical method was used to fix the sample size in advance, and group allocation was not hidden from the investigators.

The origin of this receptor is a young woman with Graves' hyperthyroidism. Input material: blood.

At the DNA level, the sequence is TGTGCCAGCAGCTCCTTAATCATGACAGGGGCTTTGGGCACTGAAGCTTTCTTT. This codes for CASSSLIMTGALGTEAFF. In this chain, TRBV7-9 is recombined with TRBJ1-1, and 8 bases in between align with TRBD1. Unmatched junction bases come to 17, with V trimmed by 4 bases and J by 4 bases. Looking up the germline V gene (reference sequence) yields CDR1 SEHNR and CDR2 FQNEAQ. The CDR3, from cysteine to phenylalanine, totals 18 residues. The CDR3 DNA has 54 bases and is translated from base 1.